This T cell receptor (beta chain) is from a study of OX40 agonist ivuxolimab in advanced cancers. Study findings and constraints: What antigens the expanded peripheral T cells recognized was never established. Some of the nonresponding patients also showed low levels of normalized T-cell clonal expansion.

In regard to this clone: The antigen is unknown. Other DNA sequences from this sample encode an identical CDR3 as well.

TCRdb's table, derived via immunoSEQ multiplex PCR, lists solely in-frame clones and lacks some. The table shows about 36,000 clones, with approximately 90% occurring only once. The TCR was taken from an adult with an advanced solid tumor such as melanoma, head and neck, liver or kidney cancer. The specimen comprised CD4+ or CD8+ T cells sorted from blood, sampled in a trial of the OX40 agonist ivuxolimab.

The CDR3 nucleotides are TGTGCCAGCAGCTTGGCTGGAAACGAGCAGTACTTC. Its protein product is CASSLAGNEQYF. The rearrangement links TRBV5-5 to TRBJ2-7, with D uncertain. V lost 0 bases to trimming and J lost 5 bases, with 6 bases between them. Germline V gene sequence: CDR1 SGHKS, CDR2 YYEKEE (reference sequence). CDR3 length: 12 residues.